The present entry profiles one T cell receptor (beta chain) with its context. This specimen belongs to a study of shared clonotypes between healthy human individuals. Generated by immunoSEQ multiplex PCR, the TCRdb table keeps only in-frame clones and is missing some. The table has more than 400,000 clones, about 96% seen once; the top ten hold about 0.064%. V shed 6 bases and J 6 bases; nucleotides not matched to a gene: 8. This CDR3 has 15 amino acids. From germline, CDR1 is SNHLY and CDR2 FYNNEI. The sample taken for sequencing was naive CD4+ T cells sorted from blood. Subset in this sample: CD45RA+ positively selected. This chain connects TRBV2 to TRBJ2-2; 9 nucleotides align to TRBD1. The source of this sequence is a woman aged 25 to 39 in good health. The CDR3 spells CASRVTGGAAGELFF. CDR3 DNA: TGTGCCAGCAGGGTCACAGGGGGCGCGGCCGGGGAGCTGTTTTTT.